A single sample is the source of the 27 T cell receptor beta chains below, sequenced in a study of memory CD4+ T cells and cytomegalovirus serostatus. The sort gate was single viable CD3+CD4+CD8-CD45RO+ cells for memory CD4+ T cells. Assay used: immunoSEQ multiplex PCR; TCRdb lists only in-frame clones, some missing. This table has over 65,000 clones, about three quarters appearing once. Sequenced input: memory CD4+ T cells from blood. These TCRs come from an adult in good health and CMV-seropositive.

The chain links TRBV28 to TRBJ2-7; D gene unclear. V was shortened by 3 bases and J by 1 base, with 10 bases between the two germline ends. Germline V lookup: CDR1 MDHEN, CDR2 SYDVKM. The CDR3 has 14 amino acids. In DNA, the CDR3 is TGTGCCAGCAGTTTCGTAGAACTTTCCTACGAGCAGTACTTC. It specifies CASSFVELSYEQYF.

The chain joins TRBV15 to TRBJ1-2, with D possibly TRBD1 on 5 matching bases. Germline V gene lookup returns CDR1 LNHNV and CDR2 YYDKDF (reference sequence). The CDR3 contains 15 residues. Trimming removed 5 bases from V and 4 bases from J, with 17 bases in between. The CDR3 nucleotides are TGTGCCACCAGCCTAGAAAGGGGAATAGGCTATGGCTACACCTTC. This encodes CATSLERGIGYGYTF.

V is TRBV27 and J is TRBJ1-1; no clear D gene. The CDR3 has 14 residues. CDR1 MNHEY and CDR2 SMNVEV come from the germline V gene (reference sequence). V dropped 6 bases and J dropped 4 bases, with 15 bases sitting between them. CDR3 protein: CASSFRGLSTEAFF. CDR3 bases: TGTGCCAGCAGCTTCAGAGGACTGAGCACTGAAGCTTTCTTT.

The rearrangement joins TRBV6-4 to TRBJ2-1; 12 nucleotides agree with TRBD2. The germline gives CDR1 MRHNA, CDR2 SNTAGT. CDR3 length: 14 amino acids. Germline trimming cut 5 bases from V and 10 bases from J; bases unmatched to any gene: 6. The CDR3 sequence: CASSSSGGAVEQFF. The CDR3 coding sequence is TGTGCCAGCAGTTCTAGCGGGGGGGCCGTGGAGCAGTTCTTC.

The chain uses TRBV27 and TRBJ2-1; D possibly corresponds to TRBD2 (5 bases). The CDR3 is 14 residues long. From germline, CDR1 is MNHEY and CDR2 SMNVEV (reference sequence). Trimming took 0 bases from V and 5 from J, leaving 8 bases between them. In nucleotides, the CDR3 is TGTGCCAGCAGTTTATCGGACTTCAACAATGAGCAGTTCTTC. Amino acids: CASSLSDFNNEQFF.

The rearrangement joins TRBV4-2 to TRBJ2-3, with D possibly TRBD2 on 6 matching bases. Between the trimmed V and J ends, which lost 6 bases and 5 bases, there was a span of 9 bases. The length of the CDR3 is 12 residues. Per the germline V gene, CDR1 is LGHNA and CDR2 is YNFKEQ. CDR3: CASSRRGDTQYF. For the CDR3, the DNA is TGTGCCAGCAGTAGGAGGGGAGATACGCAGTATTTT.

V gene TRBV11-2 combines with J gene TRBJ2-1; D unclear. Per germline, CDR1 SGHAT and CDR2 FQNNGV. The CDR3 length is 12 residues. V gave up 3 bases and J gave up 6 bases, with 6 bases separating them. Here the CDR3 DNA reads TGTGCCAGCAGCTTGACCGGCAATGAGCAGTTCTTC. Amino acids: CASSLTGNEQFF.

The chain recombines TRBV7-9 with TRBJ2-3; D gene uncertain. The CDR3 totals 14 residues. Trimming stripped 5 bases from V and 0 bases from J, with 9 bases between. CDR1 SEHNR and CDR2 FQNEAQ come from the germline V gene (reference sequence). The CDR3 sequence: CASSTTTSTDTQYF. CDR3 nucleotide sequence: TGTGCCAGCAGCACCACAACTAGCACAGATACGCAGTATTTT.

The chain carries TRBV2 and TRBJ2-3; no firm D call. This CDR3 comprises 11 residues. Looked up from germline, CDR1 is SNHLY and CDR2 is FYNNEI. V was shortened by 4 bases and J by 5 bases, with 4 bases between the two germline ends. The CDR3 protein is CASSVRDTQYF. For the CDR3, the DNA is TGTGCCAGCAGTGTCAGAGATACGCAGTATTTT.

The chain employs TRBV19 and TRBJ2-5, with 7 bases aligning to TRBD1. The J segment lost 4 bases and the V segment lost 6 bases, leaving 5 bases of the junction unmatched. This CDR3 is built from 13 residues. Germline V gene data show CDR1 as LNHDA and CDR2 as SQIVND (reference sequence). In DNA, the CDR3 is TGTGCCAGTAGCGGGACAGCTATAGAGACCCAGTACTTC. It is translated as CASSGTAIETQYF.

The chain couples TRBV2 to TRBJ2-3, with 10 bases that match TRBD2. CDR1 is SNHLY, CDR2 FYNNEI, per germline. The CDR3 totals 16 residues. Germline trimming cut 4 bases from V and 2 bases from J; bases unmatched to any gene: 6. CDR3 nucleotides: TGTGCCAGCAGTGCCAGCGGGAGGGCTCCCACAGATACGCAGTATTTT. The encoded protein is CASSASGRAPTDTQYF.

For the CDR3, the DNA is TGTGCCAGCAGCTTGGTCCAGGGCGCGCGAGAGACCCAGTACTTC. This translates into CASSLVQGARETQYF. The V call is TRBV5-4, the J call TRBJ2-5; D might be TRBD1 (5 bases). Germline values: CDR1 SGHNT, CDR2 YYREEE (reference sequence). The CDR3 is 15 amino acids. With 0 bases removed from V and 4 bases from J, the gap between germline ends came to 13 bases.

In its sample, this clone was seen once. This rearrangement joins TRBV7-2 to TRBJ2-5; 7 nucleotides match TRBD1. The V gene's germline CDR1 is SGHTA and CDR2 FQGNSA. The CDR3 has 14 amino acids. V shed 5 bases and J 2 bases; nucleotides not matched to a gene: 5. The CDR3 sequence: CASSPGQLQETQYF. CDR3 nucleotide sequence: TGTGCCAGCAGCCCGGGACAGCTACAAGAGACCCAGTACTTC.

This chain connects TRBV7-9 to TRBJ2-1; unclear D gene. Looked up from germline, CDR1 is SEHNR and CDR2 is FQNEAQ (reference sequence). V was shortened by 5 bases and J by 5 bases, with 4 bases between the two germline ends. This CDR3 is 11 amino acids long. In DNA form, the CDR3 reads TGTGCCAGCAGCCGGCACAATGAGCAGTTCTTC. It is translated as CASSRHNEQFF.

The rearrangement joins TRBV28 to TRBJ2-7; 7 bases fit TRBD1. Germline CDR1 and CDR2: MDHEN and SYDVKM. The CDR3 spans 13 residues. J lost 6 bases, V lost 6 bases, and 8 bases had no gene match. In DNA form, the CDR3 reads TGTGCCAGCAGCCTCCTCCAGGGGGTCGAGCAGTACTTC. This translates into CASSLLQGVEQYF.

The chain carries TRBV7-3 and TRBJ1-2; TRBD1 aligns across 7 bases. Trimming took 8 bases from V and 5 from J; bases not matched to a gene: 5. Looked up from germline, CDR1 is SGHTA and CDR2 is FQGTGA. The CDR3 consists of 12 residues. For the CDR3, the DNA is TGTGCCAGCGGATCCAGGGGGTATGGCTACACCTTC. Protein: CASGSRGYGYTF.

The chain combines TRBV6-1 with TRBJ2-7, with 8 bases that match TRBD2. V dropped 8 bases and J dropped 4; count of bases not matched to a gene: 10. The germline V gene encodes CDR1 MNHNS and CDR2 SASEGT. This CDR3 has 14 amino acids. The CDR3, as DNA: TGTGCCAGCGATGGGTCGGGGGGGGCGTACGAGCAGTACTTC. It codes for CASDGSGGAYEQYF.

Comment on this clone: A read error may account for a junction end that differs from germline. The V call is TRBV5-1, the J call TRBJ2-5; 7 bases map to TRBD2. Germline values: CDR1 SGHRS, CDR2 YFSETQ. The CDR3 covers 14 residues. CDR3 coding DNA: TGCGCCAGCAGCTTTACTAGCGACCAGGAGACCCAGTACTTC. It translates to CASSFTSDQETQYF. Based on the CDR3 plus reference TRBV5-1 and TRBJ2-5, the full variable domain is KAGVTQTPRYLIKTRGQQVTLSCSPISGHRSVSWYQQTPGQGLQFLFEYFSETQRNKGNFPGRFSGRQFSNSRSEMNVSTLELGDSALYLCASSFTSDQETQYFGPGTRLLVL.

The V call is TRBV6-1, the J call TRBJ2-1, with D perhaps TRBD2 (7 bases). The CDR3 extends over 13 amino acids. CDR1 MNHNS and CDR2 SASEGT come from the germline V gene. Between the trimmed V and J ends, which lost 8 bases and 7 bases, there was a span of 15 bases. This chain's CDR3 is CASRWGGLNEQFF. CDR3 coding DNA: TGTGCCAGCCGGTGGGGGGGCCTGAATGAGCAGTTCTTC.

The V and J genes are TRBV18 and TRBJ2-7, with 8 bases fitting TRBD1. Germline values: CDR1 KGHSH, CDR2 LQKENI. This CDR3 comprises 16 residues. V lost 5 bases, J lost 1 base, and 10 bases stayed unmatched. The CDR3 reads CASSLSQTGVSYEQYF. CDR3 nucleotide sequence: TGTGCCAGCTCATTAAGCCAGACAGGGGTTTCCTACGAGCAGTACTTC.

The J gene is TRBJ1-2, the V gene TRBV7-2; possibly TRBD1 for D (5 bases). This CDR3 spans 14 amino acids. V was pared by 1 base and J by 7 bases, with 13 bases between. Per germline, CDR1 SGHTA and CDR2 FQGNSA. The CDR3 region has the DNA TGTGCCAGCAGCTTAGATGTGGGGCGAGGTGGCTACACCTTC. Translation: CASSLDVGRGGYTF.

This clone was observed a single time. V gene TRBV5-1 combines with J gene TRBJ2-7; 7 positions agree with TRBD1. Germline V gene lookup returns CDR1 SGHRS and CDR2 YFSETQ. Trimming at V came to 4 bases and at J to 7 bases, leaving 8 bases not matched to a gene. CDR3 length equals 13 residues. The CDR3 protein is CASSRTGVEEQYF. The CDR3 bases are TGCGCCAGCAGCCGTACAGGGGTCGAAGAGCAGTACTTC. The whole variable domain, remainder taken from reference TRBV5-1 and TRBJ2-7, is KAGVTQTPRYLIKTRGQQVTLSCSPISGHRSVSWYQQTPGQGLQFLFEYFSETQRNKGNFPGRFSGRQFSNSRSEMNVSTLELGDSALYLCASSRTGVEEQYFGPGTRLTVT.

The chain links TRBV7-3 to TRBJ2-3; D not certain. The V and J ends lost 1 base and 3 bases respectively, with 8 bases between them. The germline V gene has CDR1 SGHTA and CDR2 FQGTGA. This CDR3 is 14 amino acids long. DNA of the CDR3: TGTGCCAGCAGCTTAAGTGCTGCTACAGATACGCAGTATTTT. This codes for CASSLSAATDTQYF.

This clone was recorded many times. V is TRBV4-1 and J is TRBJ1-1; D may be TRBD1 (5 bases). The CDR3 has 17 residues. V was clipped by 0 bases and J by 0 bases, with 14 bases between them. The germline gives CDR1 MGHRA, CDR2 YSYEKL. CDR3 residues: CASSQDPRRGMNTEAFF. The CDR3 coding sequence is TGCGCCAGCAGCCAAGACCCCCGACGGGGCATGAACACTGAAGCTTTCTTT.

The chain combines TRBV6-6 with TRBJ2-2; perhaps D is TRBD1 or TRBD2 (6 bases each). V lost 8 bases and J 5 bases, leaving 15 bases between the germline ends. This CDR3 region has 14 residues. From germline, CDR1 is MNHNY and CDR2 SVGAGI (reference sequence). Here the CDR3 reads CASAGGSGTGELFF. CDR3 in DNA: TGTGCCAGCGCCGGGGGCTCGGGGACCGGGGAGCTGTTTTTT.

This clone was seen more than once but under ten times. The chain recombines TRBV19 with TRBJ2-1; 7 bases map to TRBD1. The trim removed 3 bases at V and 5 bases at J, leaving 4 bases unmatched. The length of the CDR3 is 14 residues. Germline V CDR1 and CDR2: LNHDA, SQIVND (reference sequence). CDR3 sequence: CASSIGDSNNEQFF. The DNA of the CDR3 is TGTGCCAGTAGTATTGGGGACAGTAACAATGAGCAGTTCTTC.

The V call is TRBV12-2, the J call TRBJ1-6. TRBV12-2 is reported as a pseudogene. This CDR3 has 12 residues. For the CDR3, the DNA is TGTGCAAGTCGCTTAGGGTTTTCACCCCTCCACTTT. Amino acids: CASRLGFSPLHF.